Detailed here is one T cell receptor (beta chain). Its target is not known. The data were taken from a study of T-cell reconstitution after alpha-beta-depleted transplantation in children. The study, taken as a whole, reports: Where alpha-beta T cells came from about two months after transplant was reportedly several hundred expanded graft clones. After transplant, high TCRbeta diversity at day 60 in some patients arose from surviving recipient T cells and thymic progenitors. The main origin of T-cell counts and diversity one year after transplant was newly produced T cells.

Germline V gives CDR1 MGHDK, CDR2 SYGVNS. The J segment lost 1 base and the V segment lost 10 bases, leaving 10 bases of the junction unmatched. The CDR3 has 15 residues. The library targeted TCRbeta and was prepared with unique molecular identifiers. TCRdb re-derived calls from the PCR reads in MiXCR, one entry per CDR3 protein. Here the sample spans approximately 230,000 distinct CDR3 sequences, under 30% being singletons. The V gene is TRBV25-1, the J gene TRBJ2-1, with TRBD1 matching over 7 bases. This receptor was taken from a female patient between 2 and 15 years old who had a stem cell transplant for congenital amegakaryocytic thrombocytopenia, so the T cells may come from the graft donor. The sequencing here drew on PBMCs, mostly from graft donor cells, taken 360 days after TCRalphabeta/CD19-depleted stem cell transplant. Here the CDR3 reads CATSQGPFSYNEQFF. In nucleotides, the CDR3 is TGTGCCACCTCACAGGGGCCTTTTTCCTACAATGAGCAGTTCTTC. The full variable domain, completed using reference TRBV25-1 and TRBJ2-1, is EADIYQTPRYLVIGTGKKITLECSQTMGHDKMYWYQQDPGMELHLIHYSYGVNSTEKGDLSSESTVSRIRTEHFPLTLESARPSHTSQYLCATSQGPFSYNEQFFGPGTRLTVL.